This entry lists 6 T cell receptor beta chains sequenced from one sample in a study of shared clonotypes between healthy human individuals. Sequencing used immunoSEQ multiplex PCR; TCRdb keeps in-frame clones, though not all of them. The sample has around 1.9 million clones, approximately 92% seen once; the top ten hold about 1.7%. It was CD45RO-negative cells, positively selected for CCR7, that made up naive CD8 cells, with terminally differentiated effector memory CD45RA+ cells excluded. The sample was naive CD8+ T cells from PBMCs. The source of these receptors is a man in his late teens or twenties in good health. Some clones in this sample may be carry-over from other donors' samples.

The V and J genes are TRBV7-2 and TRBJ2-1; 9 bases line up with TRBD2. With V trimmed by 6 bases and J by 6 bases, 18 bases remained unmatched. Germline CDR1 SGHTA, CDR2 FQGNSA. The CDR3 spans 18 residues. Here the CDR3 DNA reads TGTGCCAGCAGTCTCCGGGGTAGCGGGAGTAAGTTTGGCAATGAGCAGTTCTTC. It is translated as CASSLRGSGSKFGNEQFF.

This rearrangement joins TRBV13 to TRBJ2-2; D gene unclear. The ends were cut back, 6 bases at V and 3 bases at J, with 29 bases in the middle. This CDR3 region has 20 residues. The germline CDR1 and CDR2 sequences are PRHDT and FYEKMQ (reference sequence). CDR3 in DNA: TGTGCCAGCAGGGGTTTCAGCGTAACCCGCCCGCCCGTCCACACCGGGGAGCTGTTTTTT. Encoded protein: CASRGFSVTRPPVHTGELFF.

The chain recombines TRBV10-3 with TRBJ2-2, with 9 bases identical to TRBD2. V gave up 1 base and J gave up 6 bases; unmatched junction bases: 3. This CDR3 is 15 amino acids long. CDR1 ENHRY and CDR2 SYGVKD come from the germline V gene. This CDR3 is CAISELAGVPGELFF. CDR3 coding DNA: TGTGCCATCAGTGAGTTAGCGGGAGTTCCCGGGGAGCTGTTTTTT.

The V call is TRBV7-9, the J call TRBJ2-7, with D possibly matching TRBD2 (5 bases). V lost 3 bases and J lost 0, with 9 bases in between. The germline V gene has CDR1 SEHNR and CDR2 FQNEAQ (reference sequence). The CDR3 sequence is 14 residues long. The chain's CDR3 is CASSFGGGSYEQYF. CDR3 nucleotides: TGTGCCAGCAGCTTCGGCGGAGGCTCCTACGAGCAGTACTTC.

The chain couples TRBV14 to TRBJ1-6; 7 bases line up with TRBD1. The CDR3 contains 16 residues. V trimming: 4 bases; J trimming: 7 bases; junction bases outside the gene matches: 10. Germline V gene sequence: CDR1 SGHDN, CDR2 FVKESK. Here the CDR3 DNA reads TGTGCCAGCAGCCCCCGGCGGGACAGCGACAATTCACCCCTCCACTTT. Its protein is CASSPRRDSDNSPLHF.

The rearrangement uses TRBV25-1 and TRBJ2-7; 7 bases are a match to TRBD2. The CDR3 totals 16 residues. Trimming at V came to 2 bases and at J to 4 bases, leaving 11 bases not matched to a gene. Germline V gives CDR1 MGHDK, CDR2 SYGVNS. CDR3 protein: CASSERDPGGNYEQYF. CDR3 coding DNA: TGTGCCAGCAGTGAAAGGGACCCGGGAGGTAATTACGAGCAGTACTTC.